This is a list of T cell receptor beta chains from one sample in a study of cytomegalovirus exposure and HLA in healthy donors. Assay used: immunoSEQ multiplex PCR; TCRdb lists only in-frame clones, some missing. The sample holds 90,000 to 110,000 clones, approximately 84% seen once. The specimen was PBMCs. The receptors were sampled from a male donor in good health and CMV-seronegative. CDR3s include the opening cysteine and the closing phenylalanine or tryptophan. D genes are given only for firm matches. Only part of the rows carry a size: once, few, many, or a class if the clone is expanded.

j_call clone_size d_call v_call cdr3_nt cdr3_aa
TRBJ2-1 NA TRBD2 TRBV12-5 TGTGCTAGTGGCCTATGGGCTACTAGCGGTAATGAGCAGTTCTTC CASGLWATSGNEQFF
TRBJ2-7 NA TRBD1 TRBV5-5 TGTGCCAGCAGCTTGGACAGGGGGAGTCGAGAGCAGTACTTC CASSLDRGSREQYF
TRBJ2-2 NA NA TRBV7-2 TGTGCCAGCAGCTTAGCGGGCGGGGCCGGGGAGCTGTTTTTT CASSLAGGAGELFF
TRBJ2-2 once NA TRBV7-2 TGTGCCAGCAGCTTAGGTGGAGTGTACACCGGGGAGCTGTTTTTT CASSLGGVYTGELFF
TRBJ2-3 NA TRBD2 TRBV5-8 TGTGCCAGCAGTCGGACTAGCAGACGCACAGATACGCAGTATTTT CASSRTSRRTDTQYF
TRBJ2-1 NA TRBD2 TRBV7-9 TGTGCCAGCAGCTTAGCGTTGTCTAGCGGGAGTTCTGAGCAGTTCTTC CASSLALSSGSSEQFF
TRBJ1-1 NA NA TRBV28 TGTGCCAGCAGTTTCCGCAGGATTGGCACTGAAGCTTTCTTT CASSFRRIGTEAFF
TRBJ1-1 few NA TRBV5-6 TGTGCCAGCAGCCCCTACGTGGAGGAGCGGGGTAACACTGAAGCTTTCTTT CASSPYVEERGNTEAFF
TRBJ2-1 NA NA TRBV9 TGTGCCAGCAGCGTAGGGGCAGGGGGGTATGAGCAGTTCTTC CASSVGAGGYEQFF
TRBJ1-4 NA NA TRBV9 TGTGCCAGCAGCGAGAGGGGAGGGACGGGCCCTAATGAAAAACTGTTTTTT CASSERGGTGPNEKLFF
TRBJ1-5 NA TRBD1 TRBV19 TGTGCCAGTAGTCAGGGGGGCAATCAGCCCCAGCATTTT CASSQGGNQPQHF
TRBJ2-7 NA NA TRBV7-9 TGTGCCAGCAGCCCAAAAAGACGGGTGTCCTACGAGCAGTACTTC CASSPKRRVSYEQYF
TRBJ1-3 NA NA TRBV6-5 TGTGCCAGCAGTGTAGGGGCCTCTGGAAACACCATATATTTT CASSVGASGNTIYF
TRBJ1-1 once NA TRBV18 TGTGCCAGCTCACCAGGACTGGACCGGGAAGCTTTCTTT CASSPGLDREAFF
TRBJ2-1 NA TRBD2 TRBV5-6 TGTGCCAGCAGCTTAGGGACTAGCGGGGTTGAGCAGTTCTTC CASSLGTSGVEQFF
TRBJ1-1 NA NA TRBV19 TGTGCCAGTACCCCTGGCGGCGTGAACACTGAAGCTTTCTTT CASTPGGVNTEAFF
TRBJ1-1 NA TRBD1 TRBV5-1 TGCGCCAGCAGCTTGGGGCGAGTTGGGGACAGGGGGCTCAAGAACACTGAAGCTTTCTTT CASSLGRVGDRGLKNTEAFF
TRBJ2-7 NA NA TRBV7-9 TGTGCCAGCAGCGCCGGCGGGTACGAGCAGTACTTC CASSAGGYEQYF
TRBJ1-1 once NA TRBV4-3 TGCGCCAGCAGCCTTAATCGAGGGACTGAAGCTTTCTTT CASSLNRGTEAFF
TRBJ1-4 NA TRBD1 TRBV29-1 TGCAGCGTTTACCGGACAGGGGATAATGAAAAACTGTTTTTT CSVYRTGDNEKLFF
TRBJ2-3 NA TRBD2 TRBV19 TGTGCCAGTAGTGCACTCGCACTAGCGGGAGGCACAGATACGCAGTATTTT CASSALALAGGTDTQYF
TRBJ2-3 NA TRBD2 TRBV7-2 TGTGCCAGCAGATTAGCGGGAGGCCGAGGAGCAGATACGCAGTATTTT CASRLAGGRGADTQYF
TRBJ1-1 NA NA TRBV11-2 TGTGCCAGCAGCTTAGACCCCGGGTTCCAAGCTTTCTTT CASSLDPGFQAFF
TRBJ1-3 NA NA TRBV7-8 TGTGCCAGCAGCTTAATCGGGATCTCTGGAAACACCATATATTTT CASSLIGISGNTIYF
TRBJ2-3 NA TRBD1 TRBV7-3 TGTGCCAGCAGCGTGGCCGGGACAGGGGCCACAGATACGCAGTATTTT CASSVAGTGATDTQYF
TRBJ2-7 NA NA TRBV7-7 TGTGCCAGCAGCTTAAATCAGGGTTCCTACGAGCAGTACTTC CASSLNQGSYEQYF
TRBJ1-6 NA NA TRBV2 TGTGCCAGTGCTCGGTCCCCTTATAATTCACCCCTCCACTTT CASARSPYNSPLHF
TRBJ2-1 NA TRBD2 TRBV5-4 TGTGCCAGCAGCTTCGCGCCTAGCGGTATTTACAATGAGCAGTTCTTC CASSFAPSGIYNEQFF
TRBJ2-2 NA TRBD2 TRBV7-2 TGTGCCAGCAGCTTAGTAGCGGGACGGGCCGGGGAGCTGTTTTTT CASSLVAGRAGELFF
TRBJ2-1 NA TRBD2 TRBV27 TGTGCCAGCACCCGGGGGGGACATACCTACAATGAGCAGTTCTTC CASTRGGHTYNEQFF
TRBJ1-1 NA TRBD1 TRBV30 TGTGCCTGGAGTTACTATGGACAGGGGGAAGCTTTCTTT CAWSYYGQGEAFF
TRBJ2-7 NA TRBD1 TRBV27 TGTGCCAGCAGTTTAGGGACAGCTTACGAGCAGTACTTC CASSLGTAYEQYF
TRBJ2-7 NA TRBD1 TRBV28 TGTGCCAGCAGTTTACGCAGGGGGCCCTACGAGCAGTACTTC CASSLRRGPYEQYF
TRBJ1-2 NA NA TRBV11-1 TGTGCCAGCAGCCCCGTGGGGAGCGGCTACACCTTC CASSPVGSGYTF
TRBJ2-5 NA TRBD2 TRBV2 TGTGCCAGCGGGGGGCTGGGTAGCGGGGAAGAGACCCAGTACTTC CASGGLGSGEETQYF
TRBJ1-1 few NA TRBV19 TGTGCCAGTATCATGCAGGGGTGGGCTTTCTTT CASIMQGWAFF
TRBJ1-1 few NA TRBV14 TGTGCCAGCAGCCAGGGGCCGAACACTGAAGCTTTCTTT CASSQGPNTEAFF
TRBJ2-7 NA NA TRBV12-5 TGTGCTAGTGGTTTGGTACCTTTAACACCTTGGTGGGGGCTCCACTACGAGCAGTACTTC CASGLVPLTPWWGLHYEQYF
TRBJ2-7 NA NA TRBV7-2 TGTGCCAGCAGCTTAGCGGTTTTAGGTCTAGCTGTCCACGAGCAGTACTTC CASSLAVLGLAVHEQYF
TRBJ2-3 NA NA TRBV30 TGTGCCTGGGGTCCGGGTGGCACAGATACGCAGTATTTT CAWGPGGTDTQYF
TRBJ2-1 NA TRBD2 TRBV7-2 TGTGCCAGCAGCTTAACTAGCGGGAGGGGTACCTACAATGAGCAGTTCTTC CASSLTSGRGTYNEQFF
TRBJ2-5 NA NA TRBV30 TGTGCCTGGACCGGGATATCAAGAGATACCCAGTACTTC CAWTGISRDTQYF
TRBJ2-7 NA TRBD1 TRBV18 TGTGCCAGCTCACCAACCGGGACAGGGGGGGAAGAGCAGTACTTC CASSPTGTGGEEQYF
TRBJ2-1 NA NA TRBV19 TGTGCCAGTAGCCCACTTCGGGGTAAGCGAAAGGATGAGCAGTTCTTC CASSPLRGKRKDEQFF
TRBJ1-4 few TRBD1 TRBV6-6 TGTGCCAGCAGTTACGGGTCAGGGGGAGGTGAAAAACTGTTTTTT CASSYGSGGGEKLFF
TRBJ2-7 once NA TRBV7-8 TGTGCCAGCAGCTTGGGCCGGACAGCCTACGAGCAGTACTTC CASSLGRTAYEQYF
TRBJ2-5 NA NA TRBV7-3 TGTGCCAGCAGCCCGGGGTACCAAGAGACCCAGTACTTC CASSPGYQETQYF
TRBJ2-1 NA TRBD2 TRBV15 TGTGCCACCAGCAGAGATACTCTAGCGGGAGGTATTGAGCAGTTCTTC CATSRDTLAGGIEQFF
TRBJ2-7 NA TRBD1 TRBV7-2 TGTGCCAGCAGCTTAATCTGGACAGGGGGATACGAGCAGTACTTC CASSLIWTGGYEQYF
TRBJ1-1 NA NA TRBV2 TGTGCCAGCAGTGACAGGAACACTGAAGCTTTCTTT CASSDRNTEAFF
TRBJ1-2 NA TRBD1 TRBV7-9 TGTGCCAGCAGCTACTCTGGACAGGGTGGCTACACCTTC CASSYSGQGGYTF
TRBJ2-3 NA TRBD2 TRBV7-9 TGTGCCAGCAGCCAGCCGGGACTAGCGGTCATCACAGATACGCAGTATTTT CASSQPGLAVITDTQYF
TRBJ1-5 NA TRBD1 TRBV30 TGTGCCTGGACGACAGGGGGCGGACAGCCCCAGCATTTT CAWTTGGGQPQHF
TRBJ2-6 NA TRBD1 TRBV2 TGTGCCAGCAGAACCGGGCAGGGGGTCACCGGGGCCAACGTCCTGACTTTC CASRTGQGVTGANVLTF
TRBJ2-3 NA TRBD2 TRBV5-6 TGTGCCGTCCAGACTAGCGGGGCAGATACGCAGTATTTT CAVQTSGADTQYF
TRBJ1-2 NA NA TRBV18 TGTGCCAGCTCCCCAACCCAGGGTTTTAACTATGGCTACACCTTC CASSPTQGFNYGYTF
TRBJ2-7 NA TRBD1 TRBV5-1 TGCGCCAGCAGCTTGGGACAGGGGGGTTACGAGCAGTACTTC CASSLGQGGYEQYF